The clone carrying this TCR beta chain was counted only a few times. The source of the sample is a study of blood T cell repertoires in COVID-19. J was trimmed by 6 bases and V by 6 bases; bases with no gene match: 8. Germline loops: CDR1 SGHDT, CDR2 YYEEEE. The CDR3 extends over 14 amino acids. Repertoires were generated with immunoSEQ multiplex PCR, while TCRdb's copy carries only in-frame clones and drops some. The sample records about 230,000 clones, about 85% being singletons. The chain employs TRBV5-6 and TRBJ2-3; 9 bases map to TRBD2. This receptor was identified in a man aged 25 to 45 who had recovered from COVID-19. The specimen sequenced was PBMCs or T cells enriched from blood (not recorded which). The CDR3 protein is CASTLSGRGDTQYF. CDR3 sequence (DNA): TGTGCCAGCACCCTTAGCGGGAGAGGTGATACGCAGTATTTT.